One sample yielded the 27 T cell receptor beta chains listed below, sequenced in a study of shared clonotypes between healthy human individuals. Using immunoSEQ multiplex PCR, the repertoire was profiled, and TCRdb retains in-frame clones only, with some absent. The repertoire holds about 1 million clones, around 74% seen once, with 1.4% in the top ten. Sequenced material: memory CD4+ T cells sorted from blood. The subset here: CD45RA-negative fraction. These receptors were taken from a man between 18 and 35 years old in good health.

DNA for the CDR3: TGTGCCAGCAGTGGACACGGGAGTCCCGGGACAGATACGCAGTATTTT. Its protein product is CASSGHGSPGTDTQYF. This chain links TRBV6-1 with TRBJ2-3; TRBD2 is a possible D gene (6 bases). The CDR3 has 16 amino acids. V was clipped by 4 bases and J by 3 bases, with 17 bases between them. Per germline, CDR1 MNHNS and CDR2 SASEGT.

The rearrangement joins TRBV6-1 to TRBJ2-3, with TRBD2 identical over 7 bases. The length of the CDR3 is 13 residues. Germline loops: CDR1 MNHNS, CDR2 SASEGT. With 7 bases clipped from V and 3 bases from J, the junction kept 4 bases outside the gene matches. The chain's CDR3 is CASKTGGTDTQYF. The CDR3 nucleotides are TGTGCCAGCAAGACGGGAGGAACAGATACGCAGTATTTT.

The chain recombines TRBV21-1 with TRBJ2-7; TRBD1 is the table's D call, not checked against the DNA. TRBV21-1 is annotated as a pseudogene. The CDR3 length is 13 residues. The CDR3 loop is CASLSVGHYEQYF. The CDR3 bases are TGTGCCAGCCTATCAGTGGGGCACTACGAGCAGTACTTC.

The V and J genes are TRBV5-4 and TRBJ1-3, with D possibly being TRBD1 (6 bases). V was pared by 4 bases and J by 2 bases, with 22 bases between. This CDR3 has 18 residues. The germline CDR1 and CDR2 sequences are SGHNT and YYREEE (reference sequence). The CDR3 is CASSDMVLWGAAGNTIYF. Here the CDR3 DNA reads TGTGCCAGCAGCGACATGGTGTTATGGGGGGCCGCTGGAAACACCATATATTTT.

This clone has a handful of counts. The chain has TRBV5-1 and TRBJ2-1, with 10 bases fitting TRBD2. The germline CDR1 and CDR2 sequences are SGHRS and YFSETQ. The CDR3 consists of 16 residues. Losses at the gene ends were 4 bases for V and 9 bases for J; bases not matched to a gene: 13. CDR3 DNA: TGCGCCAGCAGCCCGACTGGTAGCGGGGGGCGGAGTGAGCAGTTCTTC. Translated, it gives CASSPTGSGGRSEQFF.

V gene TRBV5-1 combines with J gene TRBJ2-7; TRBD2 might be the D (6 bases). Germline V gene sequence: CDR1 SGHRS, CDR2 YFSETQ. CDR3 size: 15 residues. The V gene lost 4 bases and the J gene lost 6 bases, with 20 bases spanning the gap. CDR3 DNA: TGCGCCAGCAGCCTCGGGACTCCGGTCATCGGCGAGCAGTACTTC. It translates to CASSLGTPVIGEQYF.

The CDR3 region is CASSAGHFTDTQYF. Written as DNA, the CDR3 is TGTGCCAGCAGCGCGGGGCATTTCACAGATACGCAGTATTTT. V gene TRBV9 combines with J gene TRBJ2-3; D possibly matches TRBD1 or TRBD2 (5 bases each). Trimming removed 3 bases from V and 2 bases from J, with 10 bases in between. In germline, CDR1 is SGDLS, CDR2 YYNGEE. The length of the CDR3 is 14 residues.

As for this clone: The identical CDR3 is also encoded by other nucleotide sequences in the sample. The chain employs TRBV6-5 and TRBJ2-6; perhaps TRBD1 as D (6 bases). This CDR3 has 16 residues. V was clipped by 0 bases and J by 1 base, with 7 bases between them. In germline, CDR1 is MNHEY, CDR2 SVGAGI. The chain's CDR3 is CASSYSRGSGANVLTF. As DNA, the CDR3 is TGTGCCAGCAGTTACTCTAGGGGGTCTGGGGCCAACGTCCTGACTTTC.

This clone was seen at least ten times. The V call is TRBV5-3, the J call TRBJ1-2, with D tentatively TRBD1 (5 bases). TRBV5-3 is flagged as an ORF with uncertain function. The CDR3 has 16 residues. The V end lost 2 bases, the J end lost 3 bases, and 17 bases lay between the germline ends. CDR3 DNA sequence: TGTGCCAGAAGCTTAAACATAGTACAGGACCACTATGGCTACACCTTC. Amino acids: CARSLNIVQDHYGYTF.

The rearrangement uses TRBV19 and TRBJ1-2, with D possibly TRBD1 on 6 matching bases. CDR1 is LNHDA, CDR2 SQIVND, per germline (reference sequence). The CDR3 totals 18 residues. V dropped 3 bases and J dropped 5 bases, with 25 bases sitting between them. The CDR3 region is CASSMGGQGKAGGYGYTF. CDR3 DNA: TGTGCCAGTAGTATGGGGGGCCAGGGGAAAGCAGGAGGGTATGGCTACACCTTC.

The V gene is TRBV2, the J gene TRBJ2-3; TRBD1 is a possible D gene (5 bases). V was clipped by 1 base and J by 1 base, with 12 bases between them. The germline CDR1 and CDR2 sequences are SNHLY and FYNNEI. The CDR3 has 16 residues. CDR3 region: CASSEGSGSRTDTQYF. CDR3 bases: TGTGCCAGCAGTGAAGGCTCAGGGTCCCGCACAGATACGCAGTATTTT.

The sample holds a few counts of this clone. The chain links TRBV6-1 to TRBJ1-4; D possibly corresponds to TRBD1 (6 bases). The germline CDR1 and CDR2 sequences are MNHNS and SASEGT. There are 15 residues in the CDR3. V was trimmed by 8 bases and J by 12 bases, leaving 25 bases between them. Written as DNA, the CDR3 is TGTGCCAGCCAGAAAACAGGGACCCTCCCCGGGGAACTGTTTTTT. It yields the protein CASQKTGTLPGELFF.

This chain links TRBV11-2 with TRBJ2-7; tentatively, D is TRBD1 (5 bases). Germline CDR1 reads SGHAT; CDR2 reads FQNNGV. This CDR3 comprises 14 residues. Trimming stripped 6 bases from V and 0 bases from J, with 12 bases between. The DNA for the CDR3 is TGTGCCAGCAGAAAACAGACAGACTCCTACGAGCAGTACTTC. Its translation: CASRKQTDSYEQYF.

V and J are TRBV10-3 and TRBJ2-2; the match to TRBD1 covers 7 bases. Germline CDR1 is ENHRY and CDR2 is SYGVKD. CDR3 length: 14 amino acids. Trimming at V came to 6 bases and at J to 5 bases, leaving 6 bases not matched to a gene. CDR3: CAIRGTAETGELFF. In nucleotides, the CDR3 is TGTGCCATCAGGGGGACAGCAGAAACCGGGGAGCTGTTTTTT.

The chain carries TRBV6-6 and TRBJ2-3; 8 positions agree with TRBD1. The germline CDR1 and CDR2 sequences are MNHNY and SVGAGI (reference sequence). V gave up 6 bases and J gave up 4 bases; unmatched junction bases: 9. This CDR3 spans 15 amino acids. Here the CDR3 DNA reads TGTGCCAGCAGACCCGGACAGGGTCGGGCAGATACGCAGTATTTT. Amino acid sequence: CASRPGQGRADTQYF.

The gene calls are TRBV10-2 and TRBJ2-5; D possibly uses TRBD1 or TRBD2 (6 bases each). CDR3 length: 14 amino acids. Germline CDR1 is WSHSY and CDR2 is SAAADI. V was trimmed by 6 bases and J by 1 base, leaving 12 bases between them. DNA for the CDR3: TGCGCCAGCAGGCGGGACAAAGGCCAAGAGACCCAGTACTTC. Translated, it gives CASRRDKGQETQYF.

This clone has just one count. Additional DNA sequences in this sample encode the identical CDR3. This chain uses TRBV5-1 with TRBJ2-7; D remains ambiguous. Trimming removed 1 base at V and 0 bases at J, with 8 bases between. This CDR3 has 14 amino acids. Germline V gene sequence: CDR1 SGHRS, CDR2 YFSETQ. CDR3: CASSLLGSSYEQYF. The CDR3 bases are TGCGCCAGCAGCTTGCTGGGAAGCTCCTACGAGCAGTACTTC.

V gene TRBV2 combines with J gene TRBJ1-3; 10 nucleotides agree with TRBD1. Germline loops: CDR1 SNHLY, CDR2 FYNNEI. The length of the CDR3 is 18 residues. Unmatched junction bases numbered 13, after V lost 4 bases and J lost 4 bases. The CDR3 is CASSGRPGQGSAGNTIYF. The CDR3 nucleotides read TGTGCCAGCAGTGGCCGCCCGGGACAGGGGTCGGCGGGAAACACCATATATTTT.

The chain carries TRBV7-2 and TRBJ1-1; 7 bases agree with TRBD1. Looked up from germline, CDR1 is SGHTA and CDR2 is FQGNSA. V shed 5 bases and J 1 base; nucleotides not matched to a gene: 7. The CDR3 contains 15 residues. CDR3 nucleotides: TGTGCCAGCAGCACGAGGACAGGTTGGAACACTGAAGCTTTCTTT. This encodes CASSTRTGWNTEAFF.

Comment on this clone: This CDR3 is also generated by other DNA sequences in the sample. The chain is built from TRBV6-5 and TRBJ2-3; 8 bases line up with TRBD2. Germline V lookup: CDR1 MNHEY, CDR2 SVGAGI. The length of the CDR3 is 14 residues. V was clipped by 6 bases and J by 4 bases; unmatched bases: 6. CDR3 sequence: CASRRGEVADTQYF. CDR3 bases: TGTGCCAGCAGGCGGGGGGAGGTCGCAGATACGCAGTATTTT.

The V and J genes are TRBV27 and TRBJ1-6, with 10 bases lining up with TRBD1. Losses at the gene ends were 5 bases for V and 10 bases for J; bases not matched to a gene: 8. The CDR3 is 15 amino acids. From germline, CDR1 is MNHEY and CDR2 SMNVEV (reference sequence). CDR3: CASSALRDRGSPLHF. CDR3 bases: TGTGCCAGCAGTGCTCTCCGGGACAGGGGATCACCCCTCCACTTT.

The genes are TRBV5-6 and TRBJ2-7; a weak D match, TRBD2 (5 bases). V dropped 4 bases and J dropped 4 bases, with 21 bases sitting between them. This CDR3 has 16 residues. Germline V CDR1 and CDR2: SGHDT, YYEEEE. CDR3 nucleotide sequence: TGTGCCAGCAGCAACGGAGACATCCGAGGAGGATACGAGCAGTACTTC. Translation gives CASSNGDIRGGYEQYF.

This sequence joins TRBV28 and TRBJ2-3; D remains ambiguous. V was shortened by 9 bases and J by 8 bases, with 12 bases between the two germline ends. The CDR3 contains 11 residues. Germline assignment: CDR1 MDHEN and CDR2 SYDVKM. CDR3 sequence reads: CASHTVGTQYF. For the CDR3, the DNA is TGTGCCAGTCACACTGTCGGTACGCAGTATTTT.

The rearrangement links TRBV4-3 to TRBJ2-1; 8 bases agree with TRBD2. V gave up 9 bases and J gave up 7 bases; unmatched junction bases: 8. This CDR3 has 13 amino acids. Germline V CDR1 and CDR2: LGHNA, YSLEER. This CDR3 is CASSISGENEQFF. The CDR3 DNA is TGCGCCAGTTCGATTAGCGGGGAGAATGAGCAGTTCTTC.

This chain uses TRBV6-1 with TRBJ2-7, with D possibly matching TRBD2 (5 bases). Germline-derived CDR1 and CDR2 are MNHNS and SASEGT. Trimming shortened V by 11 bases and J by 4 bases, and 6 bases separated the two germline ends. The CDR3 consists of 9 residues. CDR3 in DNA: TGTGCCGGCGGGTACGAGCAGTACTTC. This gives the protein CAGGYEQYF.

In the case of this clone: Germline and junction disagree at one end, which may indicate a read error. The J gene is TRBJ2-5, the V gene TRBV7-7, with TRBD2 as a possible D gene (5 bases). This CDR3 is built from 14 residues. Per the germline V gene, CDR1 is SSHAT and CDR2 is FNYEAQ (reference sequence). CDR3 bases: TGTGCTAGCAGCAAAACTAGGGTGGGAGAGACCCAGTACTTC. As protein: CASSKTRVGETQYF.

V is TRBV4-1 and J is TRBJ2-1, with D possibly matching TRBD2 (6 bases). The CDR3 spans 16 residues. Germline V CDR1 and CDR2: MGHRA, YSYEKL. The V end lost 7 bases, the J end lost 1 base, and 17 bases lay between the germline ends. The CDR3 sequence: CASKQSGGVSYNEQFF. The CDR3 bases are TGCGCCAGCAAACAATCTGGCGGGGTATCCTACAATGAGCAGTTCTTC.